This T cell receptor beta chain comes out of a study of T cells in Graves' hyperthyroidism and ophthalmopathy. Study-wide results and limits: Most thyroid clonotypes expanded above 0.001 were also detected in blood. Researchers report that a 13 V-J model separated ophthalmopathy from stable hyperthyroidism.

Amplification yielded TCR beta CDR3 regions, with RNA transcripts as the source. HTBI primers drove first-round RT-PCR of the TCR CDR3. Each CDR3 protein gets one entry after TCRdb re-called the multiplex PCR reads with MiXCR. The data contain 450,000 to 700,000 distinct CDR3 sequences, 46% of them singletons. With regard to this clonotype: Its antigen is not identified.

Patients were aged 18 to 65, had disease duration under 2 months, and had newly diagnosed hyperthyroidism. Lactation, pregnancy, other autoimmune disease or uncontrolled infection led to exclusion of patients. The receptor comes from a woman younger than 30 with Graves' hyperthyroidism. The source material was peripheral blood or thyroid tissue (not recorded which).

The chain's CDR3 is CATSVAGGRETQYF. For the CDR3, the DNA is TGTGCCACCAGTGTAGCGGGAGGGCGCGAGACCCAGTACTTC. The gene calls are TRBV24-1 and TRBJ2-5, with 11 bases matching TRBD2. The CDR3 loop spans 14 amino acids. CDR1 and CDR2 from the germline V gene are KGHDR and SFDVKD. Unmatched junction bases numbered 3, after V lost 5 bases and J lost 5 bases.